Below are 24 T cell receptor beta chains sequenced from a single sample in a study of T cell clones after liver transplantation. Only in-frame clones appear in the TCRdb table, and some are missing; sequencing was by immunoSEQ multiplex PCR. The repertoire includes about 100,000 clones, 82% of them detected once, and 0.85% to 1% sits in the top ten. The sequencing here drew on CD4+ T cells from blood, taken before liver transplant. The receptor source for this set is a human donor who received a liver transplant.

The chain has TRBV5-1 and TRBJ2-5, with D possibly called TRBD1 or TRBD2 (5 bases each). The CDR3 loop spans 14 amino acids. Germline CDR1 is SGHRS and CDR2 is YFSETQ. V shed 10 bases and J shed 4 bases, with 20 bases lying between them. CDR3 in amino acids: CAGSQGFGGETQYF. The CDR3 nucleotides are TGCGCCGGTTCCCAGGGATTTGGGGGAGAGACCCAGTACTTC.

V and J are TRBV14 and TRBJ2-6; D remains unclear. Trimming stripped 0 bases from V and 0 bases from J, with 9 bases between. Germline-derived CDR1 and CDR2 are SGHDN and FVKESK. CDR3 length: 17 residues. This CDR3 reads CASSQDLVLSGANVLTF. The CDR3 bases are TGTGCCAGCAGCCAAGATCTAGTCCTCTCTGGGGCCAACGTCCTGACTTTC.

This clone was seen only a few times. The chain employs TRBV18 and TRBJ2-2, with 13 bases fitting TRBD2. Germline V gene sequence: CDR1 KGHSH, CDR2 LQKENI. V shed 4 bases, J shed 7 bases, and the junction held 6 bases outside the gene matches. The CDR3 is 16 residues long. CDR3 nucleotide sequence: TGTGCCAGCTCACTCGGACTAGCGGGAGCTGGCGGGGAGCTGTTTTTT. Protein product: CASSLGLAGAGGELFF.

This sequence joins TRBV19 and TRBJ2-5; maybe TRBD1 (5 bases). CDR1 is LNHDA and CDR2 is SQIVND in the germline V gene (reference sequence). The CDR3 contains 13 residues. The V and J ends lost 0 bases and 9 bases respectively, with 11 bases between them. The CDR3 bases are TGTGCCAGTAGTATAGAAGGGGTGGCGGCCCAGTACTTC. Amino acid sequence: CASSIEGVAAQYF.

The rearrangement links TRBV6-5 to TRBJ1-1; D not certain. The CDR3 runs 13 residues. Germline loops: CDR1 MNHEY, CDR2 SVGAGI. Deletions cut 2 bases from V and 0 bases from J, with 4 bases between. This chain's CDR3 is CASSYELNTEAFF. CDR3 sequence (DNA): TGTGCCAGCAGTTACGAGTTGAACACTGAAGCTTTCTTT.

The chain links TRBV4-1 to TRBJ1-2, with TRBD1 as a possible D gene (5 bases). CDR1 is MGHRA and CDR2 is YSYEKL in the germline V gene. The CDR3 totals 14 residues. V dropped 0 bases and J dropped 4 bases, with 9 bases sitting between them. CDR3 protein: CASSQDNGGYGYTF. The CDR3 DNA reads TGCGCCAGCAGCCAAGATAACGGGGGCTATGGCTACACCTTC.

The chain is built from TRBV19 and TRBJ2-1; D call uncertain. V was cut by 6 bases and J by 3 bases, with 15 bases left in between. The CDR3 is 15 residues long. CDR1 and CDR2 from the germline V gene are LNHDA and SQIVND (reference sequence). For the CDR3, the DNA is TGTGCCAGTAGGATCGGTGCCTCGGGCTACAATGAGCAGTTCTTC. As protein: CASRIGASGYNEQFF.

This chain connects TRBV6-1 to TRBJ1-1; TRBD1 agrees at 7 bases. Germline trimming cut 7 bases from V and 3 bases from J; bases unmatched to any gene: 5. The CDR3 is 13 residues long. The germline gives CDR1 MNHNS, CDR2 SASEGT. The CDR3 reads CASTRGVDTEAFF. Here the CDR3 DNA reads TGTGCCAGCACCAGGGGGGTAGACACTGAAGCTTTCTTT.

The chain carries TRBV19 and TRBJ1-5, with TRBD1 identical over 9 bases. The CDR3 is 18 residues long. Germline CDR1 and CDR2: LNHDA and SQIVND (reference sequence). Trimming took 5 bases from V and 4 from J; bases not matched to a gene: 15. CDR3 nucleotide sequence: TGTGCCAGTAGTTCCCTGAGGGGGGGACAGGGACAGAATCAGCCCCAGCATTTT. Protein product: CASSSLRGGQGQNQPQHF.

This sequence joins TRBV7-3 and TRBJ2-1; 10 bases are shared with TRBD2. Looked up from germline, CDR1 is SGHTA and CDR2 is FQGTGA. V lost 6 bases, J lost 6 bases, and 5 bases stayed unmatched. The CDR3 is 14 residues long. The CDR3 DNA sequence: TGTGCCAGCAGTGCTAGCGGGAGAGCCAATGAGCAGTTCTTC. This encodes CASSASGRANEQFF.

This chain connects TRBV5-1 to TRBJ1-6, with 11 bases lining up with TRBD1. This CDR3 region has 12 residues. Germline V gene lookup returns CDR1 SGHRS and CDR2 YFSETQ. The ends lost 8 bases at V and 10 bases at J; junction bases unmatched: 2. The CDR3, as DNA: TGCGCCAGTGGGACAGGGGGGTCACCCCTCCACTTT. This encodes CASGTGGSPLHF. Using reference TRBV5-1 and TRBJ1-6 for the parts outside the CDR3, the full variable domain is KAGVTQTPRYLIKTRGQQVTLSCSPISGHRSVSWYQQTPGQGLQFLFEYFSETQRNKGNFPGRFSGRQFSNSRSEMNVSTLELGDSALYLCASGTGGSPLHFGNGTRLTVT.

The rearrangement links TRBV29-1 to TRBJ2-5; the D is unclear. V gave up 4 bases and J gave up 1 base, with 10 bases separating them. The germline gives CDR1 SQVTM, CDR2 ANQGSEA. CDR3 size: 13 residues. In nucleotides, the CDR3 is TGCAGCGTTGCATTTTCGCCCCAAGAGACCCAGTACTTC. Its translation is CSVAFSPQETQYF.

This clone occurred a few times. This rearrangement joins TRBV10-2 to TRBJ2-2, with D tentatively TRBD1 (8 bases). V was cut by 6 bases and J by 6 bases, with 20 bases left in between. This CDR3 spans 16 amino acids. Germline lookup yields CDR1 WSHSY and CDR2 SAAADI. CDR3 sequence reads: CASSATGGSGAGELFF. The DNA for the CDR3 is TGCGCCAGCAGCGCCACAGGGGGAAGCGGGGCCGGGGAGCTGTTTTTT.

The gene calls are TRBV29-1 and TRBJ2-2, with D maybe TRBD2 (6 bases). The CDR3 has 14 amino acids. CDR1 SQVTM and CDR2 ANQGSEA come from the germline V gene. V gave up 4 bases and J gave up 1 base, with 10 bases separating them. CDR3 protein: CSVGRVGNTGELFF. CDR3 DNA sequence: TGCAGCGTTGGGAGGGTAGGGAACACCGGGGAGCTGTTTTTT.

The CDR3 DNA sequence: TGTGCCAGCAGCCCTCTAGCGGCCACCTACGAGCAGTACTTC. Protein: CASSPLAATYEQYF. The V gene is TRBV6-6, the J gene TRBJ2-7, with 7 bases identical to TRBD2. With 6 bases clipped from V and 2 bases from J, the junction kept 7 bases outside the gene matches. The CDR3 spans 14 residues. Germline V gives CDR1 MNHNY, CDR2 SVGAGI (reference sequence).

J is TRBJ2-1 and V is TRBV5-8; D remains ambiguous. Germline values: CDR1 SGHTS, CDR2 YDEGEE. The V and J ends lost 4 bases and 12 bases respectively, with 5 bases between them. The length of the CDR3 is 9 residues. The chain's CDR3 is CASSQGQFF. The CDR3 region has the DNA TGTGCCAGCAGCCAAGGGCAGTTCTTC. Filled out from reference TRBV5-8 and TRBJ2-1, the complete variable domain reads EAGVTQSPTHLIKTRGQQATLRCSPISGHTSVYWYQQALGLGLQFLLWYDEGEERNRGNFPPRFSGRQFPNYSSELNVNALELEDSALYLCASSQGQFFGPGTRLTVL.

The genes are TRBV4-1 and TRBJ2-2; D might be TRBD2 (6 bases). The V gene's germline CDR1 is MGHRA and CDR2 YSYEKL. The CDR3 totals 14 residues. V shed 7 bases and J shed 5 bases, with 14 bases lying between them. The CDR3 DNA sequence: TGCGCCAGCACCGACTTGACTAGGACCGGGGAGCTGTTTTTT. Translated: CASTDLTRTGELFF.

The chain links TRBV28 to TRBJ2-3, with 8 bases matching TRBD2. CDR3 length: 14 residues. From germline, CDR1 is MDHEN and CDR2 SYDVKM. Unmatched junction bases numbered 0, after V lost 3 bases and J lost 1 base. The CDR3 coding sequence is TGTGCCAGCAGTTTGACTAGCGGCACAGATACGCAGTATTTT. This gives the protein CASSLTSGTDTQYF.

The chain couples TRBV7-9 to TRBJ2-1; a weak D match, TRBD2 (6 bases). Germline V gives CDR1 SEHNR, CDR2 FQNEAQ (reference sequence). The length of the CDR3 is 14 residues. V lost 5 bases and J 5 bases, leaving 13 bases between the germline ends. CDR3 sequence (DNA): TGTGCCAGCAGCCCTGACGGGAGACACAATGAGCAGTTCTTC. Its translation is CASSPDGRHNEQFF.

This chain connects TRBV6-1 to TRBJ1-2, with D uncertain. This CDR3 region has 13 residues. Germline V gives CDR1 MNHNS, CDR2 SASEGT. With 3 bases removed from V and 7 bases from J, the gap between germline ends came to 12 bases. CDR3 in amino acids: CASSEFGTIGYTF. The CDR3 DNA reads TGTGCCAGCAGTGAGTTTGGCACAATTGGCTACACCTTC.

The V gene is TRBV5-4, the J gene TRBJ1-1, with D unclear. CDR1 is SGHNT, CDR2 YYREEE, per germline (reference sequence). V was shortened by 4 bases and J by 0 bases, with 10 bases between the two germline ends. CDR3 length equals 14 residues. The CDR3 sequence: CASSRPDVNTEAFF. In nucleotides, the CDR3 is TGTGCCAGCAGCCGACCCGATGTGAACACTGAAGCTTTCTTT.

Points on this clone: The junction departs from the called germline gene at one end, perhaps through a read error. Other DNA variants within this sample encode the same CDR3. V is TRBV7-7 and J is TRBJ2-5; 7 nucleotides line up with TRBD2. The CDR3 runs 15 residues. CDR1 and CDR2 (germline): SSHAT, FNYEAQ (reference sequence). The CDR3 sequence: CASSRWGGTQETQYF. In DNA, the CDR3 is TGTGCCAGCAGTCGTTGGGGAGGGACCCAAGAGACCCAATACTTC.

The CDR3 DNA reads TGCGCCAGCAGCCTCTCCCACAGTTCGAGCACCGGGGAGCTGTTTTTT. Amino acid sequence: CASSLSHSSSTGELFF. This chain connects TRBV4-3 to TRBJ2-2, with D unclear. The germline V gene has CDR1 LGHNA and CDR2 YSLEER. V lost 4 bases, J lost 4 bases, and 16 bases lay in between. This CDR3 has 16 amino acids.

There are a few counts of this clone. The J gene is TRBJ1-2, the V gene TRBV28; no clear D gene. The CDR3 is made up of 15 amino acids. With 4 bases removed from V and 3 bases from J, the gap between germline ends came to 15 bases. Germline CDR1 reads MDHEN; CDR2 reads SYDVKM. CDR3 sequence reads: CASSSRVRGYYGYTF. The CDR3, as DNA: TGTGCCAGCAGTTCAAGGGTGAGAGGATACTATGGCTACACCTTC.